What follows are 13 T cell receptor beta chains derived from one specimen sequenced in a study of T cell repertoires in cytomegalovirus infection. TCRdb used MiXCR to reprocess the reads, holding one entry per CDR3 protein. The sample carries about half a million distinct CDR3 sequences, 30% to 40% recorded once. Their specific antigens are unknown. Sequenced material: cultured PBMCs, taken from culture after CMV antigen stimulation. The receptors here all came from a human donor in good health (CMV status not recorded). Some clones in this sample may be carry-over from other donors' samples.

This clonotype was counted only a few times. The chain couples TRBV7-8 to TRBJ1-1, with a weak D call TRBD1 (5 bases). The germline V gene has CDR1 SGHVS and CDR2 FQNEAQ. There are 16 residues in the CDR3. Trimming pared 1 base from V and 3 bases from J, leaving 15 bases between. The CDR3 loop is CASSLVRGLVHTEAFF. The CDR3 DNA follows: TGTGCCAGCAGCTTAGTTAGGGGTCTGGTGCACACTGAAGCTTTCTTT.

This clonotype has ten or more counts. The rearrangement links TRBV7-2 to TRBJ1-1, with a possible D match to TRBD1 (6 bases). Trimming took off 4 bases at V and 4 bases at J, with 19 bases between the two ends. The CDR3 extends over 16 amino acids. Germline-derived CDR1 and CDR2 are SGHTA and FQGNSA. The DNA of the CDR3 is TGTGCCAGCAGCTCCCTTTCTGGCAGGGGAATCACTGAAGCTTTCTTT. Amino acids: CASSSLSGRGITEAFF.

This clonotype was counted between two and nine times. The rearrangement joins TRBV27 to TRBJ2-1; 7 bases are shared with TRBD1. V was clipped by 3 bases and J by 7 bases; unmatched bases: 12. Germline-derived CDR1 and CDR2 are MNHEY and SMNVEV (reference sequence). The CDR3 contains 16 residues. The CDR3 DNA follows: TGTGCCAGCAGTTTTAGGAAGGGGGCGATGAAAAATGAGCAGTTCTTC. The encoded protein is CASSFRKGAMKNEQFF.

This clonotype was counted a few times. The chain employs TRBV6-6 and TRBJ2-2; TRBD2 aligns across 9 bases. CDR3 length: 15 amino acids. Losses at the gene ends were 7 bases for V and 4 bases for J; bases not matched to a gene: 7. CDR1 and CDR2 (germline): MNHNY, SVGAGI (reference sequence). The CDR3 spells CASKGGRVGTGELFF. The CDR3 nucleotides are TGTGCCAGCAAGGGCGGGAGGGTTGGCACCGGGGAGCTGTTTTTT.

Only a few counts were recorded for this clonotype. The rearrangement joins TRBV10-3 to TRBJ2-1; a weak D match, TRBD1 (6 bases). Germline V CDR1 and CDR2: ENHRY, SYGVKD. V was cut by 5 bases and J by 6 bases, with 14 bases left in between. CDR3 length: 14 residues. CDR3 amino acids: CAISNRVEGNEQFF. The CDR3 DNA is TGTGCCATCAGTAACAGGGTGGAAGGCAATGAGCAGTTCTTC.

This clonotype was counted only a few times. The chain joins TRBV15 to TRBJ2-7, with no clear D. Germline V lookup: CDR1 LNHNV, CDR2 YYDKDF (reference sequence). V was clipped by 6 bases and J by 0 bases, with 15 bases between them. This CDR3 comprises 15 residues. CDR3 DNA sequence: TGTGCCACCAGTCCGTCATACTCCAGCTCCTACGAGCAGTACGTC. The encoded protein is CATSPSYSSSYEQYV.

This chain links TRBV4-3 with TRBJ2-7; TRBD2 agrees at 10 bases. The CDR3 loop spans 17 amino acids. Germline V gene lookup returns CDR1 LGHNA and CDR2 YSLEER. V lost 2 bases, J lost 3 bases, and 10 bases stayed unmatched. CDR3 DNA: TGCGCCAGCAGCCAATTACCCGACAGCGGGAGGGGCTACGAGCAGTACTTC. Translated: CASSQLPDSGRGYEQYF.

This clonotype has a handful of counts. CDR3 bases: TGCGCCAGCAGCCATCCCCGGACAGGAACAAACACTGAAGCTTTCTTT. Amino acids: CASSHPRTGTNTEAFF. This chain connects TRBV4-3 to TRBJ1-1; 7 bases match TRBD1. The CDR3 runs 16 residues. Unmatched junction bases numbered 9, after V lost 3 bases and J lost 2 bases. Germline V gene data show CDR1 as LGHNA and CDR2 as YSLEER.

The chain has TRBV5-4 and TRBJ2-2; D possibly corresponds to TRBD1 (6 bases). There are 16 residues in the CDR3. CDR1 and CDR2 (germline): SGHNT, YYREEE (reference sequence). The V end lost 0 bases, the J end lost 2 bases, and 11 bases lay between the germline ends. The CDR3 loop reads CASSLGTGPNTGELFF. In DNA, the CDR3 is TGTGCCAGCAGCTTGGGAACAGGGCCTAACACCGGGGAGCTGTTTTTT.

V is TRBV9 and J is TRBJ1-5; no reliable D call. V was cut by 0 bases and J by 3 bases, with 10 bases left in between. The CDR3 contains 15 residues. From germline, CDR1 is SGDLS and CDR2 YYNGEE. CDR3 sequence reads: CASSVARADNQPQHF. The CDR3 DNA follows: TGTGCCAGCAGCGTAGCTCGGGCAGACAATCAGCCCCAGCATTTT.

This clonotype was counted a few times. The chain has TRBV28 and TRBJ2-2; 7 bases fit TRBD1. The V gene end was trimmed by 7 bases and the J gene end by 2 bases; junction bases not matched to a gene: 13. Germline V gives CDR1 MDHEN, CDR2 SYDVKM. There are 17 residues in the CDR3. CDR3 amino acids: CASTPPRGSANTGELFF. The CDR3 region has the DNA TGTGCCAGCACCCCTCCCAGGGGGTCAGCTAACACCGGGGAGCTGTTTTTT.

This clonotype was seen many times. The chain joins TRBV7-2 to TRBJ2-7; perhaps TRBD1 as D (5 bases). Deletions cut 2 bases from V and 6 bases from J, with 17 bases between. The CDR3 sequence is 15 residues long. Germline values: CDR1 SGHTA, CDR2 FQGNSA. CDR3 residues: CASSLNGHRISEQYV. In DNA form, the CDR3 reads TGTGCCAGCAGCTTAAACGGACATCGAATTTCCGAGCAGTACGTC.

The DNA for the CDR3 is TGCAGTGCTAGAGGATCCCAGGGGGCGCGATATGAGCAGTTCTTC. It yields the protein CSARGSQGARYEQFF. The rearrangement joins TRBV20-1 to TRBJ2-1; TRBD1 agrees at 8 bases. The CDR3 has 15 amino acids. Germline CDR1 DFQATT, CDR2 SNEGSKA (reference sequence). J gave up 8 bases and V 1 base, and 10 bases lay outside the gene matches.